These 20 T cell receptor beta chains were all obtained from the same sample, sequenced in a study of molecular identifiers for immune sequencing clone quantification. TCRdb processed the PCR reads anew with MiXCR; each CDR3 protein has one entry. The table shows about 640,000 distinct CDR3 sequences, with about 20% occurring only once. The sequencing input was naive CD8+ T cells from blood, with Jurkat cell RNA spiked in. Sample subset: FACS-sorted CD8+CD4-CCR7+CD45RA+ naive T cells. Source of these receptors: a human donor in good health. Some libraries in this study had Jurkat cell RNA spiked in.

CDR3 in DNA: TGTGCCAGCAGTGAAAACGTGGGGACAGGGGGCTTTGGCTACACCTTC. Encoded protein: CASSENVGTGGFGYTF. The chain carries TRBV6-1 and TRBJ1-2; 12 positions agree with TRBD1. Germline V lookup: CDR1 MNHNS, CDR2 SASEGT. V trimming: 2 bases; J trimming: 7 bases; junction bases outside the gene matches: 8. The CDR3 runs to 16 residues.

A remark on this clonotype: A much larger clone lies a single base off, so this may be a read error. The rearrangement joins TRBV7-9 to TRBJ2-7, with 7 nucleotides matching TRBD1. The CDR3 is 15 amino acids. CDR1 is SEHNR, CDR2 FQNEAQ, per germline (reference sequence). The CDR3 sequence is CASSLDRDLGYEQDF. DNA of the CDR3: TGTGCCAGCAGCCTTGACAGGGATCTTGGGTACGAGCAGGACTTC.

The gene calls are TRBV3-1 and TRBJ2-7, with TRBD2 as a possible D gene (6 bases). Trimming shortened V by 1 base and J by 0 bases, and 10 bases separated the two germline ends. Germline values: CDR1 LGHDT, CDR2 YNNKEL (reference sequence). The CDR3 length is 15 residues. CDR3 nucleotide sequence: TGTGCCAGCAGCCAAGGGGCGGGACCCTCCTACGAGCAGTACTTC. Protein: CASSQGAGPSYEQYF.

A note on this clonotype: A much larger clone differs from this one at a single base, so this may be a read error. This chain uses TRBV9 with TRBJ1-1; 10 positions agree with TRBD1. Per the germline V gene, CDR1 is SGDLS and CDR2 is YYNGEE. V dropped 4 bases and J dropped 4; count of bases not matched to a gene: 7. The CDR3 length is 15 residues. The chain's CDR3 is CASSRKGQGITEAFF. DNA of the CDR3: TGTGCCAGCAGCCGCAAGGGACAGGGGATCACTGAAGCTTTCTTT.

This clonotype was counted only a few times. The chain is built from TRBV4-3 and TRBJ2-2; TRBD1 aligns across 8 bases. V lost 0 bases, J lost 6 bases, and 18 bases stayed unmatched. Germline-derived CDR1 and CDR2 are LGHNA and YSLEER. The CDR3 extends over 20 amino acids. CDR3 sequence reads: CASSQEDGTGLFRGAGELFF. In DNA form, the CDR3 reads TGCGCCAGCAGCCAAGAGGACGGGACAGGACTATTTCGTGGCGCCGGGGAGCTGTTTTTT.

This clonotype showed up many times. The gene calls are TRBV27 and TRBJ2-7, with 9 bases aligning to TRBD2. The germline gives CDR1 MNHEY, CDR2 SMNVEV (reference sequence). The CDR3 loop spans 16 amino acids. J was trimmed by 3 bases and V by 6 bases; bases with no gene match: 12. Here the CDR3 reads CASRTSGTSPYYEQYF. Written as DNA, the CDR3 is TGTGCCAGCAGAACATCCGGGACTAGCCCATACTACGAGCAGTACTTC.

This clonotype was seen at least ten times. CDR3 sequence: CASSWPGQGPNEQFF. CDR3 in DNA: TGTGCCAGCAGCTGGCCCGGACAGGGGCCTAATGAGCAGTTCTTC. The rearrangement links TRBV7-9 to TRBJ2-1; 9 bases are shared with TRBD1. CDR1 is SEHNR and CDR2 is FQNEAQ in the germline V gene (reference sequence). CDR3 size: 15 residues. The V segment lost 4 bases and the J segment 7 bases; nucleotides outside the gene matches: 8.

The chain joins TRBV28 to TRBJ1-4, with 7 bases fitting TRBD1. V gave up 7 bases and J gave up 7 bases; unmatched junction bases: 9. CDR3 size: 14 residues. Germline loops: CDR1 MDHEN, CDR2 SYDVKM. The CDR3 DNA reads TGTGCCAGCACCCTCACAGGGGAACTTGAAAAACTGTTTTTT. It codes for CASTLTGELEKLFF.

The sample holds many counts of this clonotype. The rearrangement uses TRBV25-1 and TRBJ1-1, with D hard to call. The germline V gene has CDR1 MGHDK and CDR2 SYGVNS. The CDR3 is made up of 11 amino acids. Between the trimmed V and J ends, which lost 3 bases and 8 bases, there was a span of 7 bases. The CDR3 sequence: CASSDQIEAFF. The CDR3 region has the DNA TGTGCCAGCAGTGACCAAATCGAAGCTTTCTTT.

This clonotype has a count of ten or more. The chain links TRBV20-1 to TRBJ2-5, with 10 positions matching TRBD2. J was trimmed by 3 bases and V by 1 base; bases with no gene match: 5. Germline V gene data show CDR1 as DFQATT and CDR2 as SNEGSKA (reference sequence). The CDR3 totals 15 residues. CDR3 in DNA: TGCAGTGCTAGAGGGGCAAGCGGGGGGGAAGAGACCCAGTACTTC. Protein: CSARGASGGEETQYF.

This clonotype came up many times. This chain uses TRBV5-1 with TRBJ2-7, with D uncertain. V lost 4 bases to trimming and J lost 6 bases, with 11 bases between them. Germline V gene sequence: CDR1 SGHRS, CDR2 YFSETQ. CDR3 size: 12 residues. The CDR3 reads CASSPEGSEQYF. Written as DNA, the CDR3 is TGCGCCAGCAGCCCAGAAGGTAGCGAGCAGTACTTC.

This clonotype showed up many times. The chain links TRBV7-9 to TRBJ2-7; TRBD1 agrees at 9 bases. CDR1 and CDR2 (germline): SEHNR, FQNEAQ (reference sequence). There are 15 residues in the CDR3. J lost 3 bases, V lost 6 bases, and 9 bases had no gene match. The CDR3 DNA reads TGTGCCAGCAGTCCTCCGGGACAGGGACTCTACGAGCAGTACTTC. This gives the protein CASSPPGQGLYEQYF.

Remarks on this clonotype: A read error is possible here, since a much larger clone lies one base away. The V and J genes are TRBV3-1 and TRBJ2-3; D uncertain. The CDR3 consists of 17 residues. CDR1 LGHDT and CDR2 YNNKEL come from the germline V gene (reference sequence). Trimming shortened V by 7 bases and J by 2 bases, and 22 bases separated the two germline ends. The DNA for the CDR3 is TGTGCCAGCACCTCCAGGACCTGGACGGAACCCACAGATACGCAGTATTTT. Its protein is CASTSRTWTEPTDTQYF.

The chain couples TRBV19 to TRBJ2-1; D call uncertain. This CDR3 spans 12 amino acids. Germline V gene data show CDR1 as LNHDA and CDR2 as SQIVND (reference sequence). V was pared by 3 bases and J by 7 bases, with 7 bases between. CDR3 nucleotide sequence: TGTGCCAGTAGTATCGCCCTAAATGAGCAGTTCTTC. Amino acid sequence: CASSIALNEQFF.

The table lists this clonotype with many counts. In DNA, the CDR3 is TGTGCCACCGTCGGACAGGGAGTCAACGAGCAGTACTTC. This codes for CATVGQGVNEQYF. The chain joins TRBV19 to TRBJ2-7, with 8 positions matching TRBD1. CDR3 size: 13 residues. V shed 10 bases and J 5 bases; nucleotides not matched to a gene: 10. Germline V gives CDR1 LNHDA, CDR2 SQIVND (reference sequence). The whole variable domain, filled in from reference TRBV19 and TRBJ2-7, reads DGGITQSPKYLFRKEGQNVTLSCEQNLNHDAMYWYRQDPGQGLRLIYYSQIVNDFQKGDIAEGYSVSREKKESFPLTVTSAQKNPTAFYLCATVGQGVNEQYFGPGTRLTVT.

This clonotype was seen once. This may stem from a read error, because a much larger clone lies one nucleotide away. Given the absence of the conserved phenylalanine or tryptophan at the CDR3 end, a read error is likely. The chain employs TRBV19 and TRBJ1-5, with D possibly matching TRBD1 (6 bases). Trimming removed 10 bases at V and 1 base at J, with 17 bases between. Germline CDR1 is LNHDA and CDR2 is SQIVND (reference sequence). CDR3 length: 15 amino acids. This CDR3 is CATNQGFRSNQPQHS. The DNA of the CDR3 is TGTGCCACTAACCAGGGGTTTAGAAGCAATCAGCCCCAGCATTCT.

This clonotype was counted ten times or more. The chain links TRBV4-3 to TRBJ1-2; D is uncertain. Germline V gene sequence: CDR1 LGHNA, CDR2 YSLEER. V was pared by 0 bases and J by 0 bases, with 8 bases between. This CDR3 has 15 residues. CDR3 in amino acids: CASSQDITANYGYTF. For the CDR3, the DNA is TGCGCCAGCAGCCAAGACATAACTGCTAACTATGGCTACACCTTC.

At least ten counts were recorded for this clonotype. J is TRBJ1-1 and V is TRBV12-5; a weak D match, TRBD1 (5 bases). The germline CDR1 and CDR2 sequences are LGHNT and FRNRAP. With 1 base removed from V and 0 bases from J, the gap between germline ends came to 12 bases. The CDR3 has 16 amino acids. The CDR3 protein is CASGLEVGELNTEAFF. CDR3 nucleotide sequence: TGTGCTAGTGGTTTGGAAGTGGGGGAGCTGAACACTGAAGCTTTCTTT.

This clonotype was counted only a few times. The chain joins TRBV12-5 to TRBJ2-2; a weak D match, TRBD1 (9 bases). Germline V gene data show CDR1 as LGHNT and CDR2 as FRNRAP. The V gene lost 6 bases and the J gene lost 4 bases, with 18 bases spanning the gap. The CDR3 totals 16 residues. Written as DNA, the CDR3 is TGTGCTAGTGGCCCGGGGGGGACAGGGCCCACCGGGGAGCTGTTTTTT. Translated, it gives CASGPGGTGPTGELFF.

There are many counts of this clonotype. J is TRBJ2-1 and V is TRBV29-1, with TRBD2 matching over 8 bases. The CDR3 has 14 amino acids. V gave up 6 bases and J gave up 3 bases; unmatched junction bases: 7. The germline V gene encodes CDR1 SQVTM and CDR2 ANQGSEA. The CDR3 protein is CSVLALADYNEQFF. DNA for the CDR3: TGCAGCGTCCTGGCACTAGCGGACTACAATGAGCAGTTCTTC.